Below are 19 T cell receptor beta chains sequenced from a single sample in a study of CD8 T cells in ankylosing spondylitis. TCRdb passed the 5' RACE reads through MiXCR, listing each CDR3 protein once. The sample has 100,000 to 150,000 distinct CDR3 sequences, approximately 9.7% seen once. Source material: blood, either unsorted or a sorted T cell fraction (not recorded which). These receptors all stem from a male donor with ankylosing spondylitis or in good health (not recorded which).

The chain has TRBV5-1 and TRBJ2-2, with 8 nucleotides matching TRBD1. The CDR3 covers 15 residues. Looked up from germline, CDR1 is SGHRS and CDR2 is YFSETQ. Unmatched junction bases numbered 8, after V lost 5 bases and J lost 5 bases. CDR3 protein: CASRSSRGRTGELFF. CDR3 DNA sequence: TGCGCCAGCAGATCGTCCAGGGGGCGGACCGGGGAGCTGTTTTTT. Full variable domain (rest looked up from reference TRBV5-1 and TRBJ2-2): KAGVTQTPRYLIKTRGQQVTLSCSPISGHRSVSWYQQTPGQGLQFLFEYFSETQRNKGNFPGRFSGRQFSNSRSEMNVSTLELGDSALYLCASRSSRGRTGELFFGEGSRLTVL.

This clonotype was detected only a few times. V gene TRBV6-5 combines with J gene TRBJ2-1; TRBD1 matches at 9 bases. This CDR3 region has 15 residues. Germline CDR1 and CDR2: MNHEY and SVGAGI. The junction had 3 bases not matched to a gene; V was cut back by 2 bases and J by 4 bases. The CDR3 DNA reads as TGTGCCAGCAGTTACGACAGGGGGAATTACAATGAGCAGTTCTTC. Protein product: CASSYDRGNYNEQFF.

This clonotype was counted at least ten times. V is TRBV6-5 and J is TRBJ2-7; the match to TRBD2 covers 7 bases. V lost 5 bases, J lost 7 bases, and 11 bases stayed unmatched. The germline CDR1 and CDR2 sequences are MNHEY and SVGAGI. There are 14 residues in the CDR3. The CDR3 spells CASSNPSGGREQYF. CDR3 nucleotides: TGTGCCAGCAGTAACCCTAGCGGCGGACGGGAGCAGTACTTC.

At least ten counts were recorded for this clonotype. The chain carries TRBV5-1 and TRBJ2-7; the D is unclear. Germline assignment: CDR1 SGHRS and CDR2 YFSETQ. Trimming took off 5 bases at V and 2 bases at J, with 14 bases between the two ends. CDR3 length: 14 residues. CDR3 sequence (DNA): TGCGCCAGCAGACCTGAAACCCAACCCTACGAGCAGTACTTC. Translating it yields CASRPETQPYEQYF.

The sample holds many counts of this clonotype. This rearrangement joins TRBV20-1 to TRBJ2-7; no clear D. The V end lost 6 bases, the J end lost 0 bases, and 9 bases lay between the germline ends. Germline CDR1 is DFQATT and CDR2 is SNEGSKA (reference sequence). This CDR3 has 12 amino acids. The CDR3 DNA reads TGCAGTGCGGCGGCCTTCTCCTACGAGCAGTACTTC. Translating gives CSAAAFSYEQYF.

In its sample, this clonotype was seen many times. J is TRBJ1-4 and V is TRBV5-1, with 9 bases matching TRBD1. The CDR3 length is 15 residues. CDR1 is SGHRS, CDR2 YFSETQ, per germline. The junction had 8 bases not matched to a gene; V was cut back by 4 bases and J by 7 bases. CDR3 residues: CASSGSTGGVEKLFF. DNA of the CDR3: TGCGCCAGCAGCGGGTCGACAGGGGGAGTTGAAAAACTGTTTTTT. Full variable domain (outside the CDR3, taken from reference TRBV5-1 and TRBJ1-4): KAGVTQTPRYLIKTRGQQVTLSCSPISGHRSVSWYQQTPGQGLQFLFEYFSETQRNKGNFPGRFSGRQFSNSRSEMNVSTLELGDSALYLCASSGSTGGVEKLFFGSGTQLSVL.

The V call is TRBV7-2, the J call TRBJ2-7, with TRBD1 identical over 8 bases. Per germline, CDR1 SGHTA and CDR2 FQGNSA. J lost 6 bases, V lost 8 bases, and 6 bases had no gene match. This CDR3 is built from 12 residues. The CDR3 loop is CASGQGLFEQYF. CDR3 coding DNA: TGTGCCAGCGGACAGGGTCTCTTCGAGCAGTACTTC.

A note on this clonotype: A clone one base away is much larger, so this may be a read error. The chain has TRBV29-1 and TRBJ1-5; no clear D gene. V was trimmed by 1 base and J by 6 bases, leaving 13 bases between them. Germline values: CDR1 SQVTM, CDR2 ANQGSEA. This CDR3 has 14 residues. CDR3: CSVEVRQLRQPQHF. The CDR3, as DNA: TGCAGCGTTGAAGTAAGGCAGCTTCGTCAGCCCCAGCATTTT.

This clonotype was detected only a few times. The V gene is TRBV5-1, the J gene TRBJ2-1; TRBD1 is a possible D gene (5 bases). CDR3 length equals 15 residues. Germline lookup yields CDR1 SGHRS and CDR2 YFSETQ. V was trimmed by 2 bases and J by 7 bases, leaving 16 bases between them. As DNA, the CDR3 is TGCGCCAGCAGCTTTCCAACGACAGAGAATAATGAGCAGTTCTTC. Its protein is CASSFPTTENNEQFF.

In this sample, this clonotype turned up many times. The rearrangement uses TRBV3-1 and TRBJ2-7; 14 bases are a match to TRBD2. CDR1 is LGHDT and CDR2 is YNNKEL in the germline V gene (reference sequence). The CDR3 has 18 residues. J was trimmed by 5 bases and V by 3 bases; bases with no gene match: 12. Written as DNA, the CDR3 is TGTGCCAGCAGCCAGTGGACCGGGACTAGCGGGAGAGGAGACGAGCAGTACTTC. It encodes CASSQWTGTSGRGDEQYF.

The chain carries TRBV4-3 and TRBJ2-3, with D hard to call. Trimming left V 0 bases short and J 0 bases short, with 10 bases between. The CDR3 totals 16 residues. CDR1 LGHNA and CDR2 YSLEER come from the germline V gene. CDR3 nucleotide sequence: TGCGCCAGCAGCCAAGATAATTCCCCCAGCACAGATACGCAGTATTTT. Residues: CASSQDNSPSTDTQYF.

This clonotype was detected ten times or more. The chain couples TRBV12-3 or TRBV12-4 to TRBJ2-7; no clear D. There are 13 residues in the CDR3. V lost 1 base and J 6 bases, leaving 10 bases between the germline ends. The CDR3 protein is CASSLGALAEQYF. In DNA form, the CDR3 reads TGTGCCAGCAGTTTAGGAGCCCTGGCCGAGCAGTACTTC.

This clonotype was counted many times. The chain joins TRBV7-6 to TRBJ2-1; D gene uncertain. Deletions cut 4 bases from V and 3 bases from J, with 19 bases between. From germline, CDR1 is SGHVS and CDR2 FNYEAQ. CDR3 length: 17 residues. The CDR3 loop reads CASSSSPGPRNYNEQFF. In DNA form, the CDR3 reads TGTGCCAGCAGCTCCTCGCCCGGTCCGCGGAACTACAATGAGCAGTTCTTC.

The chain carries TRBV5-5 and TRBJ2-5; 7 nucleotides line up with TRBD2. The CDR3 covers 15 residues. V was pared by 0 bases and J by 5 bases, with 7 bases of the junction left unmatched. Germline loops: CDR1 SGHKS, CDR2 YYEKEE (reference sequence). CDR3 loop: CASSLVAGELETQYF. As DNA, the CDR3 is TGTGCCAGCAGCTTGGTGGCGGGAGAGTTGGAGACCCAGTACTTC.

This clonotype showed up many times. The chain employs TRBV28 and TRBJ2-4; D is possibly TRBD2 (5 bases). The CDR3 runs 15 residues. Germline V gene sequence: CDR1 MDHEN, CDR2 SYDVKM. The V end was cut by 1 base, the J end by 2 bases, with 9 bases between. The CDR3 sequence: CASSLLEEPKNIQYF. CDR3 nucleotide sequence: TGTGCCAGCAGTTTATTGGAGGAACCCAAAAACATTCAGTACTTC.

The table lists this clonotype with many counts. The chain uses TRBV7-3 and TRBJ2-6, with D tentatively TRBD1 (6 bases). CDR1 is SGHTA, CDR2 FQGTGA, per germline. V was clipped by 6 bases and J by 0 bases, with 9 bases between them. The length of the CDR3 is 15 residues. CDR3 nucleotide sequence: TGTGCCAGCAGTCAACAGGGCTCTGGGGCCAACGTCCTGACTTTC. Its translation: CASSQQGSGANVLTF.

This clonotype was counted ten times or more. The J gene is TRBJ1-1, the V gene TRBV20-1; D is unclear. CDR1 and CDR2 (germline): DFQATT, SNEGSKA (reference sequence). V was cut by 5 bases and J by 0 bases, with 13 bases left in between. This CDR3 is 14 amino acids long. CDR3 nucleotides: TGCAGTGCTCAAAACCCCCAGGTGAACACTGAAGCTTTCTTT. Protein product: CSAQNPQVNTEAFF.

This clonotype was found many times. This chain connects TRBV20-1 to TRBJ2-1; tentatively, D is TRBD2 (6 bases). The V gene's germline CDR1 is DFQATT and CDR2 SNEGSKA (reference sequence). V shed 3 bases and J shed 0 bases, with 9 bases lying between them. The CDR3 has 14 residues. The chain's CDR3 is CSARRLGSYNEQFF. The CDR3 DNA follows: TGCAGTGCTAGGAGACTAGGCTCCTACAATGAGCAGTTCTTC.

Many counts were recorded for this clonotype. For the CDR3, the DNA is TGTGCCAGCAGTCTTACTAGCGACTACGAGCAGTACTTC. Translated, it gives CASSLTSDYEQYF. V and J are TRBV27 and TRBJ2-7, with 7 bases aligning to TRBD2. The germline V gene encodes CDR1 MNHEY and CDR2 SMNVEV (reference sequence). V was pared by 5 bases and J by 3 bases, with 4 bases of the junction left unmatched. This CDR3 comprises 13 residues.